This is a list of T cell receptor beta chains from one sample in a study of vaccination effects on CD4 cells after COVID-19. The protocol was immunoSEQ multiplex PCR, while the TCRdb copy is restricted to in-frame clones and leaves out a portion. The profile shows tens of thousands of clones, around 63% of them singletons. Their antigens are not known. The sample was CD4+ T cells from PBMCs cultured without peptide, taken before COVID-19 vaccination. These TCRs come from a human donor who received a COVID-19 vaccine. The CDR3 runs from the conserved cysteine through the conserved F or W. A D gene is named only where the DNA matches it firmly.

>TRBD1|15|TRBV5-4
CASSTRDRGSNEQFF
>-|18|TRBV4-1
CASSQDRSSDLAKNIQYF
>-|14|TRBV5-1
CASSLGSVMDEQFF
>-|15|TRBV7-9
CASSLWTDINYGYTF
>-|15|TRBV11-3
CASSQWLGTTGELFF
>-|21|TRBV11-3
CASSLESPGIWAVQSGNTIYF
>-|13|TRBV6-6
CASATGSGSPLHF
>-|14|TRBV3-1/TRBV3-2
CASSQVGRNTEAFF
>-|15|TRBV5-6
CASSADPTGNQPQHF
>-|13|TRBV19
CATAAANTGELFF
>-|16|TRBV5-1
CASSFSGGPGANVLTF
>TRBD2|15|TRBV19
CASSIVGLNTGELFF
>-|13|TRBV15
CATSRDQAREQYF
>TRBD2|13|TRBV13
CASSSSGRRLQYF
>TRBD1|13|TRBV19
CASSGQGNYEQYF
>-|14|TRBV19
CASTKQQTGNTIYF
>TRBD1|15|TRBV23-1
CASSQGQANTGELFF
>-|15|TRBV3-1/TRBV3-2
CASSQDRGWRETQYF
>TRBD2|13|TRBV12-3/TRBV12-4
CASSFFGGETQYF
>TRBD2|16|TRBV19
CASSVTSGVSYNEQFF
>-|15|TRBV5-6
CASSLGTTRGNEQFF
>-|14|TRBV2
CASSWTFSYNEQFF
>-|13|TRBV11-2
CASSPGGHWGYTF